The next 31 T cell receptor beta chains were all read from a single sample in a study of blood T cell repertoires in COVID-19. The data were produced by immunoSEQ multiplex PCR, yet TCRdb's version contains in-frame clones alone and is incomplete. Seen here are 150,000 to 200,000 clones, about 83% observed once, and the top ten hold over 7.5%. The sample comprised PBMCs or T cells enriched from blood (not recorded which). These receptors came from a woman in her twenties or thirties who had recovered from COVID-19.

The rearrangement uses TRBV18 and TRBJ2-1; D gene unclear. The CDR3 is 11 residues long. Per the germline V gene, CDR1 is KGHSH and CDR2 is LQKENI. Trimming removed 3 bases from V and 5 bases from J, with 2 bases in between. The CDR3 protein is CASSPNNEQFF. DNA for the CDR3: TGTGCCAGCTCACCTAACAATGAGCAGTTCTTC.

The chain joins TRBV6-5 to TRBJ2-5, with 7 bases aligning to TRBD2. Germline assignment: CDR1 MNHEY and CDR2 SVGAGI. CDR3 length equals 15 residues. V was pared by 4 bases and J by 3 bases, with 8 bases of the junction left unmatched. The CDR3 nucleotides are TGTGCCAGCAGTTCTCGGGAGGCCGGGAAAGAGACCCAGTACTTC. Translated: CASSSREAGKETQYF.

This clone was counted once. The rearrangement joins TRBV6-4 to TRBJ2-1, with 9 positions matching TRBD2. The CDR3 is 15 amino acids. Germline lookup yields CDR1 MRHNA and CDR2 SNTAGT. The trim removed 7 bases at V and 8 bases at J, leaving 12 bases unmatched. The CDR3 DNA is TGTGCCAGCACAAGGCAGAGTAGCGGGAGCTATGAGCAGTTCTTC. This translates into CASTRQSSGSYEQFF.

The chain couples TRBV5-6 to TRBJ1-2; D uncertain. This CDR3 is built from 15 residues. The germline V and J ends were trimmed by 4 bases and 3 bases, with 16 bases remaining between them. CDR1 SGHDT and CDR2 YYEEEE come from the germline V gene. The CDR3 DNA follows: TGTGCCAGCAGCCACCCGATGAGGCAAGACTATGGCTACACCTTC. It encodes CASSHPMRQDYGYTF.

The chain employs TRBV29-1 and TRBJ2-5; D is possibly TRBD2 (6 bases). Germline V gene lookup returns CDR1 SQVTM and CDR2 ANQGSEA. With 6 bases removed from V and 2 bases from J, the gap between germline ends came to 13 bases. The CDR3 contains 13 residues. CDR3 in DNA: TGCAGCGTCGAGCAGGGAGGACAAGAGACCCAGTACTTC. Its translation is CSVEQGGQETQYF.

The chain couples TRBV28 to TRBJ2-7; maybe TRBD2 (6 bases). This CDR3 is 15 amino acids long. Trimming took off 7 bases at V and 0 bases at J, with 16 bases between the two ends. Germline V lookup: CDR1 MDHEN, CDR2 SYDVKM. The chain's CDR3 is CASTFPGGSSYEQYF. The CDR3 DNA sequence: TGTGCCAGCACCTTCCCTGGGGGGAGCTCCTACGAGCAGTACTTC. Supplemented by reference TRBV28 and TRBJ2-7, the full variable domain reads DVKVTQSSRYLVKRTGEKVFLECVQDMDHENMFWYRQDPGLGLRLIYFSYDVKMKEKGDIPEGYSVSREKKERFSLILESASTNQTSMYLCASTFPGGSSYEQYFGPGTRLTVT.

About this clone: The junction shows a germline mismatch at one end, possibly a read error. J is TRBJ2-1 and V is TRBV7-7; 16 bases agree with TRBD2. The CDR3 runs to 20 residues. From germline, CDR1 is SSHAT and CDR2 FNYEAQ (reference sequence). The CDR3, as DNA: TGTGCTAGCAGCCCCGCCGGGACTAGCGGGAGGGCCTCTTTGTCCAATGAGCAGTTCTTC. Protein: CASSPAGTSGRASLSNEQFF.

This sequence joins TRBV6-4 and TRBJ2-3, with TRBD1 matching over 10 bases. The J segment lost 2 bases and the V segment lost 3 bases, leaving 2 bases of the junction unmatched. The CDR3 runs to 15 residues. The germline V gene has CDR1 MRHNA and CDR2 SNTAGT. The CDR3 sequence: CASSDGTGDTDTQYF. The CDR3 DNA reads TGTGCCAGCAGTGATGGGACAGGGGACACAGATACGCAGTATTTT.

The chain carries TRBV5-4 and TRBJ2-6; 12 bases map to TRBD2. There are 19 residues in the CDR3. Germline CDR1 is SGHNT and CDR2 is YYREEE (reference sequence). J gave up 2 bases and V 2 bases, and 8 bases lay outside the gene matches. The CDR3 nucleotides read TGTGCCAGCAGCTTCCTAGCGGGAGGGAGAGGCACTGGGGCCAACGTCCTGACTTTC. It specifies CASSFLAGGRGTGANVLTF.

In its sample, this clone was seen a few times. The chain links TRBV28 to TRBJ1-2, with unresolved D. CDR3 size: 14 residues. CDR1 is MDHEN and CDR2 is SYDVKM in the germline V gene. Trimming removed 7 bases at V and 4 bases at J, with 16 bases between. The CDR3 sequence: CASMKNPGPYGYTF. CDR3 sequence (DNA): TGTGCCAGCATGAAAAACCCAGGTCCCTATGGCTACACCTTC.

The chain combines TRBV29-1 with TRBJ2-1; D might be TRBD1 (6 bases). Germline V gene lookup returns CDR1 SQVTM and CDR2 ANQGSEA. V lost 3 bases, J lost 2 bases, and 11 bases lay in between. CDR3 size: 14 residues. The CDR3 here is CSVDSGTPYNEQFF. The CDR3, as DNA: TGCAGCGTTGACTCCGGGACACCCTACAATGAGCAGTTCTTC.

V and J are TRBV21-1 and TRBJ2-3; TRBD2, as called in the table, went unchecked against the DNA. TRBV21-1 is a listed pseudogene. This CDR3 contains 18 residues. The CDR3 spells CASSKARPFLGRTDTQYF. CDR3 in DNA: TGTGCCAGCAGCAAAGCGAGGCCCTTCCTTGGCCGAACAGATACGCAGTATTTT.

The V gene is TRBV3-1 (or the pseudogene TRBV3-2), the J gene TRBJ2-1; D unclear. This CDR3 is built from 15 residues. Trimming cost V 4 bases and J 0 bases, with 10 bases left between them. Germline CDR1 is LGHDT and CDR2 is YNNKEL (reference sequence). This CDR3 reads CASSPLLDSYNEQFF. The CDR3 region has the DNA TGTGCCAGCAGCCCCCTCTTAGACTCCTACAATGAGCAGTTCTTC.

This chain uses TRBV28 with TRBJ2-1; D may be TRBD1 (5 bases). Trimming stripped 7 bases from V and 2 bases from J, with 12 bases between. Germline CDR1 is MDHEN and CDR2 is SYDVKM. This CDR3 is built from 14 residues. CDR3 nucleotides: TGTGCCAGCACCTTCGACAGCCCCTACAATGAGCAGTTCTTC. Translation: CASTFDSPYNEQFF. Full variable domain (outside the CDR3, taken from reference TRBV28 and TRBJ2-1): DVKVTQSSRYLVKRTGEKVFLECVQDMDHENMFWYRQDPGLGLRLIYFSYDVKMKEKGDIPEGYSVSREKKERFSLILESASTNQTSMYLCASTFDSPYNEQFFGPGTRLTVL.

This clone has a handful of counts. The chain combines TRBV28 with TRBJ1-5; possibly TRBD1 for D (6 bases). The CDR3 is 13 amino acids. In germline, CDR1 is MDHEN, CDR2 SYDVKM. The V end was cut by 11 bases, the J end by 2 bases, with 13 bases between. The CDR3 nucleotides are TGTGCCGGGGGAGGGGGTGGCAATCAGCCCCAGCATTTT. This translates into CAGGGGGNQPQHF.

The chain has TRBV7-9 and TRBJ1-6; no reliable D call. CDR1 SEHNR and CDR2 FQNEAQ come from the germline V gene (reference sequence). V lost 4 bases and J lost 9, with 19 bases in between. The CDR3 has 16 amino acids. CDR3: CASSSGFGLVFSPLHF. The CDR3 region has the DNA TGTGCCAGCAGCTCCGGGTTTGGTCTTGTCTTTTCACCCCTCCACTTT.

The chain carries TRBV30 and TRBJ1-1; 7 positions agree with TRBD1. The CDR3 runs 12 residues. Germline V gives CDR1 GTSNPN, CDR2 SVGIG (reference sequence). Germline trimming cut 0 bases from V and 11 bases from J; bases unmatched to any gene: 6. In DNA form, the CDR3 reads TGTGCCTGGAGTGTAGTGAGGGGGCGTGCTTTCTTT. Protein product: CAWSVVRGRAFF.

The J gene is TRBJ2-1, the V gene TRBV7-9; D is perhaps TRBD1 (6 bases). V lost 0 bases and J 4 bases, leaving 10 bases between the germline ends. Germline loops: CDR1 SEHNR, CDR2 FQNEAQ (reference sequence). This CDR3 is built from 15 residues. The CDR3 loop reads CASSLAQGQYNEQFF. The DNA for the CDR3 is TGTGCCAGCAGCTTAGCCCAGGGGCAATACAATGAGCAGTTCTTC.

The table lists this clone with a few counts. This sequence joins TRBV4-1 and TRBJ2-5, with 8 bases lining up with TRBD1. Trimming at V came to 2 bases and at J to 7 bases, leaving 3 bases not matched to a gene. This CDR3 has 13 residues. Germline lookup yields CDR1 MGHRA and CDR2 YSYEKL. Written as DNA, the CDR3 is TGCGCCAGCAGCCAAAATACAGGGGGGACCCAGTACTTC. This gives the protein CASSQNTGGTQYF.

This clone was detected only once. This chain joins TRBV9 and TRBJ2-7; TRBD2 matches at 8 bases. J lost 6 bases, V lost 4 bases, and 12 bases had no gene match. The CDR3 has 15 residues. Germline CDR1 reads SGDLS; CDR2 reads YYNGEE. The CDR3 sequence: CASSPDPGGPGEQYF. CDR3 bases: TGTGCCAGCAGCCCAGACCCGGGAGGGCCCGGCGAGCAGTACTTC.

This chain connects TRBV27 to TRBJ1-1, with 7 bases aligning to TRBD1. Looked up from germline, CDR1 is MNHEY and CDR2 is SMNVEV (reference sequence). The CDR3 consists of 19 residues. Trimming cost V 5 bases and J 1 base; bases outside gene matches: 19. The DNA of the CDR3 is TGTGCCAGCAGTCTTTATGGGGCACAGGGGCAATATAGGAACACTGAAGCTTTCTTT. The encoded protein is CASSLYGAQGQYRNTEAFF.

This clone has more than one count but fewer than ten. The J gene is TRBJ2-7, the V gene TRBV6-1; D unresolved. The V gene lost 3 bases and the J gene lost 2 bases, with 5 bases spanning the gap. The CDR3 contains 12 residues. Germline V gene sequence: CDR1 MNHNS, CDR2 SASEGT. The CDR3 region is CASSEGPYEQYF. DNA for the CDR3: TGTGCCAGCAGTGAGGGCCCCTACGAGCAGTACTTC.

The chain has TRBV7-9 and TRBJ1-1; D is perhaps TRBD1 (6 bases). Per germline, CDR1 SEHNR and CDR2 FQNEAQ (reference sequence). The CDR3 runs to 17 residues. V was pared by 2 bases and J by 4 bases, with 20 bases between. CDR3 amino acids: CASSLIPIGRGTTEAFF. The DNA for the CDR3 is TGTGCCAGCAGCTTAATCCCTATCGGCAGGGGTACCACTGAAGCTTTCTTT.

With respect to this clone: At one end, the junction sequence differs from germline, possibly due to a read error. The V call is TRBV5-1, the J call TRBJ2-6; the D is unclear. CDR3 length: 15 residues. Germline V CDR1 and CDR2: SGHRS, YFSETQ. CDR3 bases: TGCACCAGCAGGTCTGTTATTACTGGGGCCAACGTCCTGACTTTC. Encoded protein: CTSRSVITGANVLTF.

V gene TRBV7-2 combines with J gene TRBJ2-5; D gene unclear. From germline, CDR1 is SGHTA and CDR2 FQGNSA. This CDR3 has 11 amino acids. Trimming shortened V by 5 bases and J by 5 bases, and 6 bases separated the two germline ends. This CDR3 is CASSQRETQYF. CDR3 nucleotide sequence: TGTGCCAGCAGCCAGAGGGAGACCCAGTACTTC. The full variable domain, rest sourced from reference TRBV7-2 and TRBJ2-5, is GAGVSQSPSNKVTEKGKDVELRCDPISGHTALYWYRQSLGQGLEFLIYFQGNSAPDKSGLPSDRFSAERTGGSVSTLTIQRTQQEDSAVYLCASSQRETQYFGPGTRLLVL.

The gene calls are TRBV30 and TRBJ1-4; the match to TRBD1 covers 7 bases. V dropped 5 bases and J dropped 3; count of bases not matched to a gene: 3. Germline V gives CDR1 GTSNPN, CDR2 SVGIG (reference sequence). This CDR3 is built from 13 residues. The DNA for the CDR3 is TGTGCCTGGGAGGACAGGCCTAATGAAAAACTGTTTTTT. Protein product: CAWEDRPNEKLFF.

This chain uses TRBV18 with TRBJ2-5; 7 bases line up with TRBD1. CDR3 length: 14 amino acids. V dropped 6 bases and J dropped 3; count of bases not matched to a gene: 7. Germline CDR1 reads KGHSH; CDR2 reads LQKENI. The CDR3 here is CASSRGQVKETQYF. The CDR3 region has the DNA TGTGCCAGCTCCCGTGGACAGGTGAAAGAGACCCAGTACTTC.

The chain employs TRBV4-2 and TRBJ2-1; 9 positions agree with TRBD2. CDR3 length: 18 amino acids. Trimming at V came to 0 bases and at J to 0 bases, leaving 6 bases not matched to a gene. CDR1 and CDR2 (germline): LGHNA, YNFKEQ. CDR3 nucleotide sequence: TGTGCCAGCAGCCAAGATGGGGCGGGAGGGGTCTCCTACAATGAGCAGTTCTTC. It codes for CASSQDGAGGVSYNEQFF.

This rearrangement joins TRBV9 to TRBJ2-2; D is ambiguous. Germline CDR1 reads SGDLS; CDR2 reads YYNGEE. V was pared by 1 base and J by 7 bases, with 5 bases between. The CDR3 contains 12 residues. The CDR3 spells CASSVSIGELFF. The DNA for the CDR3 is TGTGCCAGCAGCGTATCCATCGGGGAGCTGTTTTTT.

The V call is TRBV2, the J call TRBJ2-3, with 11 nucleotides matching TRBD2. CDR1 and CDR2 from the germline V gene are SNHLY and FYNNEI. V lost 11 bases to trimming and J lost 2 bases; unmatched junction nucleotides: 15. This CDR3 spans 17 amino acids. The CDR3 loop is CAAPGRVTSGDTDTQYF. As DNA, the CDR3 is TGTGCCGCCCCAGGGAGGGTGACTAGCGGGGACACAGATACGCAGTATTTT.

The genes are TRBV6-1 and TRBJ1-2, with 9 bases aligning to TRBD1. Germline values: CDR1 MNHNS, CDR2 SASEGT. This CDR3 has 16 amino acids. J lost 1 base, V lost 1 base, and 4 bases had no gene match. The chain's CDR3 is CASSEESGQGNYGYTF. The CDR3 coding sequence is TGTGCCAGCAGTGAAGAGTCGGGACAGGGTAACTATGGCTACACCTTC.